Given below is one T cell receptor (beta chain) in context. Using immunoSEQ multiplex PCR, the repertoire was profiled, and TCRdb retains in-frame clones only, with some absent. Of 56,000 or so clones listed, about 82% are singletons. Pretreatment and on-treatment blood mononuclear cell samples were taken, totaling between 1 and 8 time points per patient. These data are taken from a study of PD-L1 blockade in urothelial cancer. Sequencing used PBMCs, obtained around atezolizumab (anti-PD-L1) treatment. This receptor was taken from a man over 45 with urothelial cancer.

CDR3 in DNA: TGTGCCAGCAGCCTCGACAGGGTTGGCACTGAAGCTTTCTTT. It specifies CASSLDRVGTEAFF. The chain combines TRBV4-2 with TRBJ1-1; 7 positions match TRBD1. The CDR3 is 14 amino acids. Losses at the gene ends were 4 bases for V and 4 bases for J; bases not matched to a gene: 6. Germline lookup yields CDR1 LGHNA and CDR2 YNFKEQ.